Sequencing of this TCR beta chain was carried out in a study of cytomegalovirus exposure and HLA in healthy donors (dated by TCRdb to between 2016 and 2019). Broadly, across the study: An earlier analysis of more than 550 of the donors reported about 280 Gb of sequence data and around 120 million unique TCR beta sequences obtained from some 170 million T cells. Around 320 gigabases of sequencing data and tens of millions of unique TCR sequences were included in an early release covering about 700 HLA-typed donors. Of the 300 to 450 genotyped donors, approximately 82% fell in the genetic ancestry cluster associated with self-reported Caucasian donors. The study was designed to test whether signatures of past pathogen exposure could be identified by cataloging public T cell receptors. The T cell repertoires of 670 or so subjects were profiled by immunosequencing and related to cytomegalovirus serostatus. Along with the approximately 700-subject first cohort, a separate validation cohort of approximately 110 different subjects was used. To predict cytomegalovirus infection status, the study brought together high-throughput TCR immunosequencing, statistical association of individual TCRs with disease status, and machine learning. A later analysis re-analyzed previously published TCR beta repertoires from 666 donors and added high-resolution HLA genotyping to study TCR occurrence patterns. Rather than using new phenotypic data, the later analysis identified candidate immune exposures from TCR beta sequences and from how often those sequences occurred across donors. In an earlier analysis of about 590 of the donors, high-throughput TCR beta sequencing was used to judge whether each TCR beta V gene segment behaved as functional or pseudogenic. Donor age, sex, ethnicity and CMV serostatus were collected together with the repertoire data. Genome-wide SNP genotypes for about three fifths of the roughly 670 donors were used in a later genetic analysis, which treated that subset as a discovery cohort. All discovery cohort repertoires had been generated on a single sequencing platform. Class I and class II HLA loci were covered by the typing at four-digit resolution. Typing coverage varied by locus: roughly 629-630 donors for A, B, C, DRB1 and DQB1; roughly 500 for DQA1; about 590 for DPA1; roughly 450 for DPB1. About five DR-DQ haplotypes were handled as single units for association and clustering because linkage in the cohort was strong. Among about 360 genotyped donors of the cohort, an average of 235,054 unique TCR beta nucleotide sequences were sequenced per donor, roughly a sixth of them non-productive. What the authors observed across the whole study: Some IMGT-functional V segments, including TRBV6-2 and TRBV6-3, could not be told apart with the 87-base-pair reads, so those segments were excluded. At a false discovery rate of 0.05, a later analysis linked 16,951 TCR beta sequences to specific HLA alleles. V-gene and J-gene trimming of TCR beta chains was associated with a missense DCLRE1C variant in a later genetic analysis, and the association was replicated in an independent cohort. It was suggested by the authors that the approach could potentially be generalized to other disease states and immunological phenotypes. The only immune exposure information available for the cohort was CMV serostatus. In this cohort, only TCR beta chains were sequenced, and detectable features were limited by the absence of alpha or paired-chain data. In a later analysis, HLA-associated TCR beta chains showed more clonal expansion and lower generation probabilities than non-associated chains that were equally common. In a later analysis, several top co-occurrence clusters were reported to appear linked to parvovirus B19, influenza, CMV and Epstein-Barr virus. A further reported finding was that TCR beta sequences accurately predicted the HLA-A and HLA-B alleles for most subjects in the first cohort. Correlated functional status among segregating V segments might reflect linkage disequilibrium, but an unknown experimental factor could not be ruled out. Compared with the approximately 700-donor mean, donors in an Asian-associated ancestry cluster had fewer N-insertions in productive TCRs, according to a later genetic analysis. The sequencing pipeline was judged likely to have produced a cluster of highly shared sequence variants as a technical artifact. Because HLA typing was unavailable for some donors at each locus, only the typed subset was used in association tests. Broadly in line with IMGT annotations, most TCR beta V segments showed up in productive rearrangements about 87% or about 30% of the time in an earlier analysis of 450 to 750 of the donors. Because counts were too low, 15 to 20 rarely observed V segments, including chromosome 9 orphons, were excluded from the earlier analysis of fewer than 650 of the donors. When HLA alleles, especially DR and DQ, strongly co-occurred, TCR associations were difficult to assign to individual alleles. In a later analysis, TCR association rates were found to vary across HLA loci, with the most associated TCRs seen for DRB1 alleles and the fewest for HLA-C alleles. The classifier was reported to diagnose cytomegalovirus status with high specificity and sensitivity in both the original cohort and the validation cohort. A later analysis found that most CMV-associated TCR beta chains appeared HLA-restricted, with HLA associations seemingly driven largely by CMV exposure. The presence/absence analyses assumed that sequencing depth was roughly uniform across donors, and that assumption may not be true. Most TCR sequences were seen in very few donors, while some public TCRs were found in many individuals. In vitro tests confirmed that a few of the cytomegalovirus-associated TCR beta chains recognize cytomegalovirus antigens. In the study, 150 to 200 TCR beta chains were listed as associated with cytomegalovirus.

In total, 666 healthy bone marrow donors made up the cohort. At the time of sampling, every cohort member was nominally healthy, though immune exposures that went unrecorded were likely present. The donor tested CMV seronegative and was one of the 352 seronegative cohort members. Each donor provided a peripheral blood sample, and peripheral blood mononuclear cells were used for TCR beta sequencing. Genomic DNA extraction from the blood cell samples was performed with the Qiagen DNeasy Blood Extraction Kit. About this clone itself: The antigen this receptor binds is unknown. Base qualities are not recorded, but no much larger clone differs from it by a single base.

V lost 6 bases and J lost 0 bases; the stretch between them is 12 bases long. The CDR3 measures 15 amino acids from cysteine to phenylalanine. This entry keeps only the CDR3 DNA: 45 bases, framed from base 1. CDR1 and CDR2 were assigned from the germline V gene (reference sequence) as LNHDA and SQIVND. The library was built by means of the immunoSEQ multiplex PCR assay. A mixture of 60 forward primers for TCR Vbeta segments and 13 reverse primers for TCR Jbeta segments was used in the multiplex PCR. Amplification of the CDR3 region of rearranged TCR beta genes was performed with a multiplex PCR assay on genomic DNA. On the Illumina HiSeq System, the amplified TCR beta libraries were sequenced as 87-base-pair reads. The original pipeline was this. In a later analysis, tens of millions of unique TCR beta chains were counted across the roughly 700 repertoires, and roughly 11 million of these chains were shared by at least two donors. A nearest-neighbor algorithm error-corrected the raw reads and collapsed the reads into unique sequences, merging closely related sequences to remove PCR and sequencing errors. CDR3 sequences were aligned to IMGT reference sequences to assign V, D and J gene segments. For a sequence to be retained, a match of at least six nucleotides was required to both a V gene segment and a J gene segment. A rearrangement counted as productive if the CDR3 had no stop codons and remained in frame with V and J, and every other rearrangement counted as non-productive. Following IMGT convention, CDR3 was defined as the stretch from the second conserved V-encoded cysteine to the conserved J-encoded phenylalanine. The earlier analysis of about 590 of the donors excluded sequences that lacked an unambiguous match to a single V gene segment. In an earlier analysis of approximately 610 of the donors, V segments were called functional above 56.7% productive rearrangements and were called segregating when the between-donor standard deviation exceeded 5%. A statistical classification framework was built to diagnose cytomegalovirus status from the catalog of TCR beta chain sequences. V and J gene assignment, in a later analysis, came from comparing TCR nucleotide sequences with IMGT/GENE-DB human TR gene sequences. Using the TCRdist pipeline, a later analysis assigned CDR3 sequences along with most-parsimonious VDJ recombination scenarios. In a later analysis, each TCR beta chain was defined by its CDR3 amino acid sequence together with its V-gene family, and reads lacking a unique V-gene family were excluded. A later analysis removed several hundred highly shared, low-generation-probability nucleotide sequences to deal with suspected cross-contamination and a sequencing artifact. A later analysis calculated a clonal expansion index for each public chain from normalized within-repertoire ranks of inferred template counts. In a later analysis, generation probabilities were computed using a VDJ recombination model fitted to out-of-frame rearrangements, and the results were checked against IGoR. In a later analysis, hypergeometric tests were used to score TCR-TCR, TCR-HLA and TCR-CMV co-occurrence, with a repertoire-size bias correction applied to TCR pairs. False discovery rates were estimated in a later analysis by permuting HLA or CMV assignments 20 times. In a later analysis, co-occurring TCRs were grouped using DBSCAN, with TCRdist sequence similarity added in when clustering inside HLA-allele-positive subsets. Repertoires with fewer than 30,000 or more than 120,000 public chains, plus five repertoires with anomalous nucleotide sharing, were excluded from co-occurrence clustering. What TCRdb holds here is the immuneACCESS table cut down to in-frame rearrangements. Part of the clones is not present; checked against another copy, under half of the missing clones reflect an unresolved V gene, and the others are unexplained. That table furnishes V, J and clone size, whereas the DNA furnished D and trimming. The table for this sample lists roughly 61,000 clones; about 84% of them were counted only once. The top ten constitute roughly 5.7% of the sample.

The clonotype was recovered from a male donor in good health and CMV-seronegative. Sequencing used PBMCs. The V gene is TRBV19 and the J gene is TRBJ1-5; no D segment can be confidently identified. The CDR3 region: CASSSQKYSNQPQHF. The nucleotides are TGTGCCAGTAGCTCACAGAAATATAGCAATCAGCCCCAGCATTTT. Extended through the reference TRBV19 and TRBJ1-5 proteins, this CDR3 yields the full variable domain: DGGITQSPKYLFRKEGQNVTLSCEQNLNHDAMYWYRQDPGQGLRLIYYSQIVNDFQKGDIAEGYSVSREKKESFPLTVTSAQKNPTAFYLCASSSQKYSNQPQHFGDGTRLSIL.